The 23 T cell receptor beta chains below all came from one sample that was sequenced in a study of blood T cell repertoires in COVID-19. Using immunoSEQ multiplex PCR, the repertoire was profiled, and TCRdb retains in-frame clones only, with some absent. The profile shows about 400,000 clones, 88% of them singletons. The sample consisted of PBMCs or T cells enriched from blood (not recorded which). The receptors were sampled from a woman aged 40 to 50 with acute COVID-19.

This clone was detected a few times. This CDR3 is CSVEGGQGGYTF. CDR3 DNA sequence: TGCAGCGTTGAAGGGGGACAGGGAGGCTACACCTTC. J is TRBJ1-2 and V is TRBV29-1; 9 nucleotides line up with TRBD1. Trimming removed 1 base from V and 8 bases from J; junction bases left unmatched: 2. Germline V gene data show CDR1 as SQVTM and CDR2 as ANQGSEA. The CDR3 sequence is 12 residues long.

The J gene is TRBJ1-5, the V gene TRBV5-1; D perhaps matches TRBD1 (5 bases). V gave up 0 bases and J gave up 2 bases, with 9 bases separating them. Germline V lookup: CDR1 SGHRS, CDR2 YFSETQ. The CDR3 loop spans 15 amino acids. CDR3 in amino acids: CASSLDGRGNQPQHF. The CDR3 DNA sequence: TGCGCCAGCAGCTTGGATGGCAGGGGCAATCAGCCCCAGCATTTT.

The V call is TRBV6-5, the J call TRBJ2-5; the D gene is possibly TRBD1 (5 bases). Trimming shortened V by 8 bases and J by 5 bases, and 21 bases separated the two germline ends. The CDR3 contains 15 residues. Germline assignment: CDR1 MNHEY and CDR2 SVGAGI. CDR3 nucleotides: TGTGCCAGCTCACCTACGGGTATTCCAGGGGAGACCCAGTACTTC. Its protein is CASSPTGIPGETQYF.

The chain recombines TRBV11-2 with TRBJ1-2; D is perhaps TRBD1 (6 bases). Per the germline V gene, CDR1 is SGHAT and CDR2 is FQNNGV. V lost 5 bases, J lost 1 base, and 8 bases lay in between. CDR3 size: 13 residues. CDR3 amino acids: CASSGQFNYGYTF. CDR3 DNA sequence: TGTGCCAGCAGCGGACAGTTTAACTATGGCTACACCTTC. Variable domain in full (rest from reference TRBV11-2 and TRBJ1-2): EAGVAQSPRYKIIEKRQSVAFWCNPISGHATLYWYQQILGQGPKLLIQFQNNGVVDDSQLPKDRFSAERLKGVDSTLKIQPAKLEDSAVYLCASSGQFNYGYTFGSGTRLTVV.

The rearrangement joins TRBV19 to TRBJ1-1; D is possibly TRBD1 (5 bases). Between the trimmed V and J ends, which lost 1 base and 5 bases, there was a span of 14 bases. The germline V gene encodes CDR1 LNHDA and CDR2 SQIVND (reference sequence). The CDR3 is 15 amino acids. The chain's CDR3 is CASSIVSGRGTEAFF. The DNA for the CDR3 is TGTGCCAGTAGTATAGTCTCTGGACGGGGGACTGAAGCTTTCTTT.

The sample holds a few counts of this clone. V is TRBV29-1 and J is TRBJ1-1; D is perhaps TRBD1 (5 bases). With 1 base removed from V and 1 base from J, the gap between germline ends came to 7 bases. Germline V CDR1 and CDR2: SQVTM, ANQGSEA. This CDR3 spans 13 amino acids. In DNA, the CDR3 is TGCAGCGTTGAAGGACAGACGAACACTGAAGCTTTCTTT. Protein product: CSVEGQTNTEAFF.

V gene TRBV18 combines with J gene TRBJ2-7, with a possible D match to TRBD2 (6 bases). The CDR3 is made up of 13 amino acids. Germline V gene data show CDR1 as KGHSH and CDR2 as LQKENI. V lost 0 bases, J lost 6 bases, and 9 bases lay in between. The CDR3 nucleotides are TGTGCCAGCTCACCACCCACCGGGAGCGAGCAGTACTTC. Encoded protein: CASSPPTGSEQYF. Complete variable domain (other parts from reference TRBV18 and TRBJ2-7): NAGVMQNPRHLVRRRGQEARLRCSPMKGHSHVYWYRQLPEEGLKFMVYLQKENIIDESGMPKERFSAEFPKEGPSILRIQQVVRGDSAAYFCASSPPTGSEQYFGPGTRLTVT.

The chain links TRBV5-6 to TRBJ2-3; possibly TRBD2 for D (6 bases). Trimming cost V 1 base and J 1 base, with 10 bases left between them. The CDR3 totals 15 residues. In germline, CDR1 is SGHDT, CDR2 YYEEEE. CDR3 nucleotide sequence: TGTGCCAGCAGCTTGCTAGGGGAGGGCACAGATACGCAGTATTTT. Translated: CASSLLGEGTDTQYF.

This chain connects TRBV5-4 to TRBJ1-2; 10 positions match TRBD1. The CDR3 runs 14 residues. Germline trimming cut 0 bases from V and 7 bases from J; bases unmatched to any gene: 3. Germline CDR1 reads SGHNT; CDR2 reads YYREEE (reference sequence). This CDR3 is CASSLGQGAGGYTF. The CDR3 DNA follows: TGTGCCAGCAGCTTGGGACAGGGGGCAGGTGGCTACACCTTC.

V gene TRBV25-1 combines with J gene TRBJ1-2; no clear D. From germline, CDR1 is MGHDK and CDR2 SYGVNS. This CDR3 is built from 14 residues. With 4 bases removed from V and 4 bases from J, the gap between germline ends came to 13 bases. The CDR3 nucleotides are TGTGCCAGCAGTGCCTATATGTCTCCCTATGGCTACACCTTC. Translating it yields CASSAYMSPYGYTF.

The V and J genes are TRBV5-6 and TRBJ1-4; D ambiguous. V was pared by 0 bases and J by 0 bases, with 9 bases between. The length of the CDR3 is 16 residues. Germline V CDR1 and CDR2: SGHDT, YYEEEE. Written as DNA, the CDR3 is TGTGCCAGCAGCTTGGTGGGCGGGGCAACTAATGAAAAACTGTTTTTT. Encoded protein: CASSLVGGATNEKLFF.

This rearrangement joins TRBV23-1 to TRBJ1-2, with 8 bases lining up with TRBD1. TRBV23-1 is reported as an ORF; its role is uncertain. J lost 2 bases, V lost 7 bases, and 12 bases had no gene match. CDR3 length: 16 amino acids. Here the CDR3 reads CASTDRAYIENYGYTF. The CDR3 nucleotides read TGCGCCAGCACGGACAGGGCCTATATAGAGAACTATGGCTACACCTTC.

This rearrangement joins TRBV2 to TRBJ1-2; the match to TRBD1 covers 11 bases. The CDR3 covers 13 residues. Germline loops: CDR1 SNHLY, CDR2 FYNNEI. J lost 7 bases, V lost 8 bases, and 6 bases had no gene match. CDR3 in DNA: TGTGCCAGCCGGACAGGGGGCGATGTTGGCTACACCTTC. Its translation is CASRTGGDVGYTF.

This chain uses TRBV9 with TRBJ2-1; 9 nucleotides agree with TRBD2. This CDR3 is 20 amino acids long. V lost 4 bases to trimming and J lost 0 bases; unmatched junction nucleotides: 17. Per germline, CDR1 SGDLS and CDR2 YYNGEE. The chain's CDR3 is CASSSRLAEDSPSSYNEQFF. The DNA for the CDR3 is TGTGCCAGCAGCTCAAGACTAGCGGAAGACTCCCCGAGCTCCTACAATGAGCAGTTCTTC.

The chain joins TRBV19 to TRBJ1-2; 11 bases are shared with TRBD1. The CDR3 has 15 residues. The germline V gene has CDR1 LNHDA and CDR2 SQIVND (reference sequence). V was clipped by 5 bases and J by 4 bases; unmatched bases: 6. CDR3 protein: CASSSTGQGGYGYTF. Written as DNA, the CDR3 is TGTGCCAGTAGTTCGACGGGACAGGGGGGCTATGGCTACACCTTC.

The chain uses TRBV11-2 and TRBJ2-7; D perhaps matches TRBD2 (7 bases). CDR3 length: 14 residues. The ends were cut back, 7 bases at V and 2 bases at J, with 15 bases in the middle. The germline V gene has CDR1 SGHAT and CDR2 FQNNGV. The CDR3 loop is CASNLQGGPYEQYF. DNA for the CDR3: TGTGCCAGCAATTTACAGGGAGGGCCCTACGAGCAGTACTTC.

The chain carries TRBV21-1 and TRBJ1-3; the table assigns TRBD1, which was not confirmed against the DNA. TRBV21-1 is classified as a pseudogene. There are 15 residues in the CDR3. The DNA of the CDR3 is TGTGCCAGCAGCAAAATTTCTGGACAGCCAAACACCATATATTTT. Protein sequence: CASSKISGQPNTIYF.

The CDR3 coding sequence is TGCAGTGCTAGTGAACAGGGGTTCTATAATTCACCCCTCCACTTT. As protein: CSASEQGFYNSPLHF. This chain uses TRBV20-1 with TRBJ1-6; 7 nucleotides align to TRBD1. Germline lookup yields CDR1 DFQATT and CDR2 SNEGSKA (reference sequence). V gave up 3 bases and J gave up 3 bases; unmatched junction bases: 5. The CDR3 is 15 amino acids.

The gene calls are TRBV7-8 and TRBJ2-7; no firm D call. The CDR3 runs to 13 residues. V lost 3 bases to trimming and J lost 0 bases, with 6 bases between them. CDR1 and CDR2 (germline): SGHVS, FQNEAQ. The CDR3 DNA sequence: TGTGCCAGCAGCTTTCTGTTCTCCTACGAGCAGTACTTC. Protein: CASSFLFSYEQYF.

The J gene is TRBJ2-2, the V gene TRBV2, with D possibly being TRBD2 (7 bases). V was clipped by 9 bases and J by 7 bases, with 15 bases between them. This CDR3 region has 13 residues. Germline CDR1 and CDR2: SNHLY and FYNNEI. The CDR3 DNA reads TGTGCCAGTTCGAGGGGGGGCCGCGGGGAGCTGTTTTTT. Translated: CASSRGGRGELFF.

The chain uses TRBV30 and TRBJ1-1, with a tentative D call TRBD1 (6 bases). Germline-derived CDR1 and CDR2 are GTSNPN and SVGIG (reference sequence). With 1 base removed from V and 2 bases from J, the gap between germline ends came to 14 bases. The CDR3 is made up of 15 amino acids. The CDR3 sequence: CAWSAGGHLNTEAFF. CDR3 sequence (DNA): TGTGCCTGGAGTGCTGGGGGACACTTAAACACTGAAGCTTTCTTT.

CDR3 amino acids: CASSFLGQGDYGYTF. CDR3 DNA sequence: TGCGCCAGCAGCTTCCTGGGACAGGGAGATTATGGCTACACCTTC. This sequence joins TRBV5-1 and TRBJ1-2; 9 nucleotides agree with TRBD1. The CDR3 length is 15 residues. V dropped 2 bases and J dropped 5; count of bases not matched to a gene: 7. The V gene's germline CDR1 is SGHRS and CDR2 YFSETQ.

This chain connects TRBV7-8 to TRBJ1-4; 8 positions agree with TRBD1. The germline gives CDR1 SGHVS, CDR2 FQNEAQ. The CDR3 consists of 15 residues. With V trimmed by 5 bases and J by 4 bases, 6 bases remained unmatched. As DNA, the CDR3 is TGTGCCAGCAGCCGAGACAGGGGCCGTAATGAAAAACTGTTTTTT. This translates into CASSRDRGRNEKLFF.